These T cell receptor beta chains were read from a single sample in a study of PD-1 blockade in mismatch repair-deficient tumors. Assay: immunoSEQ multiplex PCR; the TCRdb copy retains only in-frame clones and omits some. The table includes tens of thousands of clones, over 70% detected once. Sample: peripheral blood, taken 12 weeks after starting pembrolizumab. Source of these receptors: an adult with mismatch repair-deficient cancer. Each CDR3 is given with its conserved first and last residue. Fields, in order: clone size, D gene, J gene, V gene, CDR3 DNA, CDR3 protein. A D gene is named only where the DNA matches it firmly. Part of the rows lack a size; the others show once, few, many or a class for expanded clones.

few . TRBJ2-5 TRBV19 TGTGCCAGTTCCCGCCTGGGAGAGACCCAGTACTTC CASSRLGETQYF
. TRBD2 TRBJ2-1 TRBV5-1 TGCGCCAGCAGCTTGTCGGCGGGAGCCAATGAGCAGTTCTTC CASSLSAGANEQFF
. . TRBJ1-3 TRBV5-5 TGTGCCAGCAGCTCCCAGAGACAGGAAAACACCATATATTTT CASSSQRQENTIYF
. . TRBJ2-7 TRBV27 TGTGCCAGCAGTTTATCTGAGCCGGCCTACGAGCAGTACTTC CASSLSEPAYEQYF
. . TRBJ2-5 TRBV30 TGTGCCTGGAGTTCAACGCTCCAAGAGACCCAGTACTTC CAWSSTLQETQYF
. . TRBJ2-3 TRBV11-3 TGTGCCAGCACCCCACAGGGTAGCACAGATACGCAGTATTTT CASTPQGSTDTQYF
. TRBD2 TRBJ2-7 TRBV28 TGTGCCAGCAGCTTACTAGCGGGAGGGCCATACGAGCAGTACTTC CASSLLAGGPYEQYF
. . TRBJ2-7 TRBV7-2 TGTGCCAGCAGCTTACGGGCAGCCTCCTACGAGCAGTACTTC CASSLRAASYEQYF
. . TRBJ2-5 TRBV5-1 TGCGCCAGCAGTCCGTCCGGAGGACCGGAGACCCAGTACTTC CASSPSGGPETQYF
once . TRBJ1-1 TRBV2 TGTGCCAGCAGTGATATGGCAGCCAGCATGAACACTGAAGCTTTCTTT CASSDMAASMNTEAFF
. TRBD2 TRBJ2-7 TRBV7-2 TGTGCCAGCAGCCCCGGGGGGGCCTACACCTACGAGCAGTACTTC CASSPGGAYTYEQYF
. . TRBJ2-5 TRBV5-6 TGTGCCAGCAGCTGGGGGTCGGAGACCCAGTACTTC CASSWGSETQYF
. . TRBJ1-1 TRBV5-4 TGTGCCAGCAGCTCTGGGGTCGGGCAGGGCAACACTGAAGCTTTCTTT CASSSGVGQGNTEAFF
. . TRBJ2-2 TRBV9 TGTGCCAGCAGCGTAGGCACAGAGACGAACACCGGGGAGCTGTTTTTT CASSVGTETNTGELFF
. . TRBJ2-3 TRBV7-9 TGTGCCAGCAGACGATATTCGACAGATACGCAGTATTTT CASRRYSTDTQYF
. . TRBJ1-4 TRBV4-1 TGCGCCAGCAGCGAGAGGATTAATGAAAAACTGTTTTTT CASSERINEKLFF
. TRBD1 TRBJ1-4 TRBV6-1 TGTGCCAGCAGTGAACAAACAGGGGGGAATGAAAAACTGTTTTTT CASSEQTGGNEKLFF
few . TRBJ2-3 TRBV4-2 TGTGCCAGCAGCCAAGATCGGAGTAGTCCTAGCACAGATACGCAGTATTTT CASSQDRSSPSTDTQYF
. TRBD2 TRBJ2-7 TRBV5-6 TGTGCCAGCAGCCTGTCCCTGGGAGGGAAAACCTACGAGCAGTACTTC CASSLSLGGKTYEQYF
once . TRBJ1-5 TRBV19 TGTGCCAGTAGTATTTACCGGTTAAGGGGACGCAATCAGCCCCAGCATTTT CASSIYRLRGRNQPQHF
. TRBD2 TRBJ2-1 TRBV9 TGTGCCAGCAGCCCAGGGACTAGCGGAAGCTCCTACAATGAGCAGTTCTTC CASSPGTSGSSYNEQFF
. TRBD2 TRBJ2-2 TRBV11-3 TGTGCCAGCAGCTCGGTACTAGCGGGAGGAATGAGCGGGGAGCTGTTTTTT CASSSVLAGGMSGELFF
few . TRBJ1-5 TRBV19 TGTGCCAGTAGTATCTCTTCGAGCAGTTATAGCAATCAGCCCCAGCATTTT CASSISSSSYSNQPQHF
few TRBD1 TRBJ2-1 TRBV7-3 TGTGCCAGCAGCTCCCGGGACAGGGGTTACAATGAGCAGTTCTTC CASSSRDRGYNEQFF
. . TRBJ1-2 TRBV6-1 TGTGCCAGCACCACCTTGGGCTATGGCTACACCTTC CASTTLGYGYTF
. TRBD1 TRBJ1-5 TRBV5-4 TGTGCCAGCAGACGACAGGGGAATGACAGCAATCAGCCCCAGCATTTT CASRRQGNDSNQPQHF
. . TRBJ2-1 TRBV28 TGTGCCAGCATCACTGGCGGGACCTTAAATGAGCAGTTCTTC CASITGGTLNEQFF
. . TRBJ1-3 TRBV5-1 TGCGCCAGCAGCTCCTCAGGGAACTCTGGAAACACCATATATTTT CASSSSGNSGNTIYF
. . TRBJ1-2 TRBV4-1 TGCGCCAGCAGCCAAGTCAGGTTGGGGCAGGGCTCCTATGGCTACACCTTC CASSQVRLGQGSYGYTF
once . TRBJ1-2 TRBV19 TGTGCCAGTAGTAACGGGGGCTATGGCTACACCTTC CASSNGGYGYTF
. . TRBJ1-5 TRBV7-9 TGTGCCAGCAGTTCATCCGACAGTAGCAATCAGCCCCAGCATTTT CASSSSDSSNQPQHF
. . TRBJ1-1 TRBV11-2 TGTGCCAGCAGCTCTTACAGGGACCTGAACACTGAAGCTTTCTTT CASSSYRDLNTEAFF
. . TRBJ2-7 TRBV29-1 TGCAGCGTCCTGGGAGTAGGCAACTCCTACGAGCAGTACTTC CSVLGVGNSYEQYF
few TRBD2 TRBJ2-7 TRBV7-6 TGTGCCAGCAGCAAAGGCCCCGGGACTACGACCTCCTACGAGCAGTACTTC CASSKGPGTTTSYEQYF
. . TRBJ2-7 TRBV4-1 TGCGCCAGCAGCCAAGATTCCAGGGGCCTTCCCTACGAGCAGTACTTC CASSQDSRGLPYEQYF
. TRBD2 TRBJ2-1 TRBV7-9 TGTGCCAGCAGCCCCCGGACTAGCGGGAGGGCGTCCTCCTACAATGAGCAGTTCTTC CASSPRTSGRASSYNEQFF
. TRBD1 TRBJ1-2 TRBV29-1 TGCAGCGTTGAAGAGACAGGGGCCGGCTACACCTTC CSVEETGAGYTF
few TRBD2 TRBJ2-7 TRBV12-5 TGTGCTAGTTCGGGGGAGGGGAGGGTCCAACACGAGCAGTACTTC CASSGEGRVQHEQYF
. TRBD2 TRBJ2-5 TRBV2 TGTGCCAGCAGCGCTAGCGGGGGGCCGAGCGAGACCCAGTACTTC CASSASGGPSETQYF
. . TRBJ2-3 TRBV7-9 TGTGCCAGCAGTCCCGCCGGGGTAGCGATAACAGATACGCAGTATTTT CASSPAGVAITDTQYF
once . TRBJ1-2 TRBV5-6 TGTGCCAGCAGCTTGTTCTGGGCGTCTAACTATGGCTACACCTTC CASSLFWASNYGYTF
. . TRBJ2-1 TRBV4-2 TGTGCCAGCAGATCTGGGCGGTACAATGAGCAGTTCTTC CASRSGRYNEQFF
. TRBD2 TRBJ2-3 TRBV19 TGTGCCAGTAGTACTAGCGGGATTAGCACAGATACGCAGTATTTT CASSTSGISTDTQYF
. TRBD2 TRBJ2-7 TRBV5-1 TGCGCCAGCAGCCGAGGGACTAGCGGGAATGTGTACGAGCAGTACTTC CASSRGTSGNVYEQYF
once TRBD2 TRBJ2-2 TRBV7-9 TGTGCCAGCAGCTTACTAGCGGGAGTTCAAACCGGGGAGCTGTTTTTT CASSLLAGVQTGELFF
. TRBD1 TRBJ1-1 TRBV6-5 TGTGCCAGCAGTCCACAGGGGGAGGGGAACACTGAAGCTTTCTTT CASSPQGEGNTEAFF
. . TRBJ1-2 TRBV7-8 TGTGCCAGCAGCTTAGATGTAGGGGGTGGCTATGGCTACACCTTC CASSLDVGGGYGYTF
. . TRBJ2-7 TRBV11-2 TGTGCCAGCAGCTCCCCACAGGGTGGAAACGAGCAGTACTTC CASSSPQGGNEQYF
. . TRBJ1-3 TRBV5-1 TGCGCCAGCAGCTTGGGTTGGACGCTCGGGTACTCTCCTGGAAACACCATATATTTT CASSLGWTLGYSPGNTIYF
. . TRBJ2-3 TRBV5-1 TGCGCCAGCAGCTTGACGACAGCTAGCACAGATACGCAGTATTTT CASSLTTASTDTQYF